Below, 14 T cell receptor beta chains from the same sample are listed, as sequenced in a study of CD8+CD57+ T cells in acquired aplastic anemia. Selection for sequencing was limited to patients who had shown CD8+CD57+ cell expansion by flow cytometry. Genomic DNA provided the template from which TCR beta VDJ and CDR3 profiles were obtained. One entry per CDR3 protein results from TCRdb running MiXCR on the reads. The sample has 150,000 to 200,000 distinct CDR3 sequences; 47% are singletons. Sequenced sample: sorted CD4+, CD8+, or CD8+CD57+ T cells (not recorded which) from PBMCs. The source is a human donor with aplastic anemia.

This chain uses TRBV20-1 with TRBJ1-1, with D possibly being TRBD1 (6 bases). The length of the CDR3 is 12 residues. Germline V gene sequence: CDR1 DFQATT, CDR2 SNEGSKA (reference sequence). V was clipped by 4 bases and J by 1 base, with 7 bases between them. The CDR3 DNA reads TGCAGTGCTAAGACAGGGAACACTGAAGCTTTCTTT. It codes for CSAKTGNTEAFF.

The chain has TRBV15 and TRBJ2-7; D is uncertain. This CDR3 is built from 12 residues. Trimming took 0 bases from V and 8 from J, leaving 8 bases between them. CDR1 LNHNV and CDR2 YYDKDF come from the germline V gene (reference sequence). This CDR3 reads CATSRDSVKQYF. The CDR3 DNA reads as TGTGCCACCAGCAGAGATTCGGTAAAGCAGTACTTC.

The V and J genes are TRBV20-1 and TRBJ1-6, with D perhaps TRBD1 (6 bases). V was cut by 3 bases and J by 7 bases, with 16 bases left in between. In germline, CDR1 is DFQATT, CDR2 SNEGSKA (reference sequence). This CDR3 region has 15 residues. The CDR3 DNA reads TGCAGTGCTAGGCAAACAGGGTACGGGAATTCACCCCTCCACTTT. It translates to CSARQTGYGNSPLHF.

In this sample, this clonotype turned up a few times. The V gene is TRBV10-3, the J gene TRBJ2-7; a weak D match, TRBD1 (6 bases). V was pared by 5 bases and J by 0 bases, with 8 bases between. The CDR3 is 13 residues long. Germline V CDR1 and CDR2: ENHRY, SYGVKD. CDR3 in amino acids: CAISSGDSYEQYF. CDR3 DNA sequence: TGTGCCATCAGTTCAGGGGACTCCTACGAGCAGTACTTC.

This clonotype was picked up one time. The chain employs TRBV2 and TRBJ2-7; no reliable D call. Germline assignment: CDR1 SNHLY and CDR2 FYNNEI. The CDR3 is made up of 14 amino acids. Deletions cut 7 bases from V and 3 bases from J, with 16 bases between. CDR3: CASIGQVPHYEQYF. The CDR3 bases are TGTGCCAGCATTGGGCAGGTGCCTCACTACGAGCAGTACTTC.

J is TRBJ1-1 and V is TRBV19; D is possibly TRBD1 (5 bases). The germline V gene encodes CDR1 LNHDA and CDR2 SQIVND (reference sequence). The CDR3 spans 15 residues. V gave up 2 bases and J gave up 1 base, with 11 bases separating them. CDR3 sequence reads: CASSIRRQKNTEAFF. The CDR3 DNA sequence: TGTGCCAGTAGTATACGGCGACAGAAGAACACTGAAGCTTTCTTT. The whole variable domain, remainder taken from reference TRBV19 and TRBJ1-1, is DGGITQSPKYLFRKEGQNVTLSCEQNLNHDAMYWYRQDPGQGLRLIYYSQIVNDFQKGDIAEGYSVSREKKESFPLTVTSAQKNPTAFYLCASSIRRQKNTEAFFGQGTRLTVV.

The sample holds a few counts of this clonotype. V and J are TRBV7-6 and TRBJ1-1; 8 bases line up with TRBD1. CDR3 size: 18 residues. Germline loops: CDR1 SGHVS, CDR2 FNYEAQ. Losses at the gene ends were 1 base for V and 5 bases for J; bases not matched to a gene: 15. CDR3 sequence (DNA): TGTGCCAGCAGCTTAGAATCTCGGTTAGGACAGGGTACGACTGAAGCTTTCTTT. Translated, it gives CASSLESRLGQGTTEAFF.

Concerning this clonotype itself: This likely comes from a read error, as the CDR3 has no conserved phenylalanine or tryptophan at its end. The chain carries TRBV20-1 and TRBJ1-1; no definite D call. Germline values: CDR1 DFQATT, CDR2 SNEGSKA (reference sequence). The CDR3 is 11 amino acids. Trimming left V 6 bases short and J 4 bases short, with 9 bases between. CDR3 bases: TGCAGTGCGACCTCCTCCACTGAAGCTTTCCTT. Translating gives CSATSSTEAFL.

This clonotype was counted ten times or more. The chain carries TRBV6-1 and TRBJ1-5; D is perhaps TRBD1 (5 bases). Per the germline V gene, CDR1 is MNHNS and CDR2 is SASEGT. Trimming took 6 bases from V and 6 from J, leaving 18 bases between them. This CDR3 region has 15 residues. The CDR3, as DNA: TGTGCCAGCAGGCCACCCGGGGGTGATCGTCAGCCCCAGCATTTT. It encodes CASRPPGGDRQPQHF.

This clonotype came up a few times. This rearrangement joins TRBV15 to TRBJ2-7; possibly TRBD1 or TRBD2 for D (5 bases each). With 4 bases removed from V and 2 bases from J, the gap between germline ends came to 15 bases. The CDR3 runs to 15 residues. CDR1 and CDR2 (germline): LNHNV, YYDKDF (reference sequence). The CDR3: CATSTAGTFTYEQYF. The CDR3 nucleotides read TGTGCCACCAGCACGGCAGGGACGTTTACCTACGAGCAGTACTTC.

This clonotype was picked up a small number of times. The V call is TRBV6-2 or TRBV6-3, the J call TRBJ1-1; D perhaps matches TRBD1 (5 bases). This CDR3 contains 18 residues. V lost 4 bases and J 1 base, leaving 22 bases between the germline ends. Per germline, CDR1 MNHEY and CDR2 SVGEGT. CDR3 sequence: CASSFLVLQGRGNTEAFF. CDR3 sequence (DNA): TGTGCCAGCAGTTTTCTTGTCCTTCAGGGTAGAGGGAACACTGAAGCTTTCTTT.

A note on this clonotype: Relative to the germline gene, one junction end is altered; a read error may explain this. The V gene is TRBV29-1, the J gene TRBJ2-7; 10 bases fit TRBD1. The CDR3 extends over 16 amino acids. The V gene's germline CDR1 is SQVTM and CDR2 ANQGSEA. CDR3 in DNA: TGCAGCGTTGTGTTGGGGGGGACAGGGACAGGGGATGAGCGGTACTTC. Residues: CSVVLGGTGTGDERYF.

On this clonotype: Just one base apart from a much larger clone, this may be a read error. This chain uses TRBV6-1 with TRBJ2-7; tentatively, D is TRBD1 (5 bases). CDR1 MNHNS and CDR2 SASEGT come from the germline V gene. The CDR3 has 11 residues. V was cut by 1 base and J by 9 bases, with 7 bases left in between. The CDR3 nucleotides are TGTGCCAGCAGTGAAGGGGGCGGGCAGTACTTC. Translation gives CASSEGGGQYF.

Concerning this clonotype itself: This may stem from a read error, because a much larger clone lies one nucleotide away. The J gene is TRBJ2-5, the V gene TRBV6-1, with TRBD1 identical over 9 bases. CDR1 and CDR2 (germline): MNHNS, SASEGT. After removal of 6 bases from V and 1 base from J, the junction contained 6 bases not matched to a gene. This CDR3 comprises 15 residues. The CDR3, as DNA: TGTGCCAGCAGGGGACAGGGTAATGGCCAAGAGACCCAGTACTTC. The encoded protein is CASRGQGNGQETQYF.